The source of this T cell receptor (beta chain) is a study of cytomegalovirus exposure and HLA in healthy donors. As concerns this clone: The antigen is not known.

With 60 Vbeta and 13 Jbeta primers, the PCR was carried out. TCRdb's copy holds only in-frame clones and misses some; the assay was immunoSEQ multiplex PCR. The repertoire holds 150,000 to 200,000 clones, with approximately 79% as singletons. CDR1 and CDR2 (germline): SGHDN, FVKESK. V was pared by 0 bases and J by 3 bases, with 8 bases between. CDR3 length equals 15 residues. Study findings and constraints: Among donors in an Asian-associated ancestry cluster, a later analysis reportedly found fewer N-insertions than the roughly 700-donor mean. Previously analyzed data showed that most TCR beta V segments were productive at a frequency of about 90% or about 30%. Exclusion as indistinguishable affected some V segments, including TRBV6-2 and TRBV6-3.

The material sequenced was PBMCs. The chain uses TRBV14 and TRBJ2-2; D ambiguous. This clonotype was sampled from a man between 45 and 60 years old in good health and CMV-seropositive. The CDR3 DNA sequence: TGTGCCAGCAGCCAAGATGTTGGAGACACCGGGGAGCTGTTTTTT. Protein sequence: CASSQDVGDTGELFF.